The clone carrying this TCR beta chain has a count of ten or more. Antigen specificity is unknown. This entry belongs to a study of identical twins. A universal primer site arose from template switching, and cDNA bore unique molecular identifiers. TCRdb analysed the 5' RACE reads with MiXCR anew, one entry per CDR3 protein. The data show 640,000 or so distinct CDR3 sequences, with roughly 6.2% seen just once and 1.5% to 2% held by the top ten. The germline V gene has CDR1 SQVTM and CDR2 ANQGSEA. Trimming stripped 7 bases from V and 3 bases from J, with 10 bases between. This CDR3 contains 12 residues. Findings and limits, study-wide: Compared with models, monozygotic twins showed more out-of-frame TCR alpha sharing.

The clonotype originates from a man younger than 35 in good health. The chain couples TRBV29-1 to TRBJ2-1; no clear D. Sequenced input: naive T cells sorted from blood. The chain's CDR3 is CSAMRDYNEQFF. In nucleotides, the CDR3 is TGCAGCGCCATGAGAGACTACAATGAGCAGTTCTTC.